This entry is about one T cell receptor (beta chain). Its antigen is not identified. Additional DNA sequences in this sample encode the identical CDR3. These data are taken from a study of cytomegalovirus exposure and HLA in healthy donors. Germline assignment: CDR1 LNHDA and CDR2 SQIVND (reference sequence). The CDR3 is 14 amino acids. Trimming removed 2 bases at V and 4 bases at J, with 10 bases between. The PCR contained 60 Vbeta and 13 Jbeta primers. TCRdb's table, derived via immunoSEQ multiplex PCR, lists solely in-frame clones and lacks some. The sample yields around 90,000 clones, about four fifths seen once. The study, taken as a whole, reports: Researchers reported from a later analysis that most CMV-associated TCR beta chains appeared HLA-restricted.

The chain couples TRBV19 to TRBJ2-3; no reliable D call. This clonotype was sampled from a man between 45 and 60 years old in good health and CMV-seronegative. Sequenced input: PBMCs. The CDR3, as DNA: TGTGCCAGTAGTATAAGAGGTTCGGCAGATACGCAGTATTTT. This codes for CASSIRGSADTQYF.